The 31 T cell receptor beta chains below were found in one sample sequenced in a study of OX40 agonist ivuxolimab in advanced cancers. Generated by immunoSEQ multiplex PCR, the TCRdb table keeps only in-frame clones and is missing some. Among about 46,000 clones, around 91% were seen once, and the ten largest hold around 11%. The specimen comprised CD4+ or CD8+ T cells sorted from blood, sampled in a trial of the OX40 agonist ivuxolimab. Receptors originate from an adult with an advanced solid tumor such as melanoma, head and neck, liver or kidney cancer.

This chain links TRBV7-9 with TRBJ1-3; a possible D gene is TRBD1 (5 bases). Trimming cost V 1 base and J 2 bases, with 12 bases left between them. CDR1 SEHNR and CDR2 FQNEAQ come from the germline V gene (reference sequence). The CDR3 has 16 amino acids. The CDR3 sequence: CASSLERRTTGNTIYF. In DNA, the CDR3 is TGTGCCAGCAGCTTAGAAAGACGGACAACTGGAAACACCATATATTTT.

The rearrangement uses TRBV6-1 and TRBJ1-2; D may be TRBD1 (5 bases). Germline V gives CDR1 MNHNS, CDR2 SASEGT. Trimming shortened V by 6 bases and J by 2 bases, and 10 bases separated the two germline ends. This CDR3 is built from 13 residues. CDR3 in amino acids: CASRWGENYGYTF. CDR3 sequence (DNA): TGTGCCAGCAGATGGGGGGAGAACTATGGCTACACCTTC.

This chain uses TRBV7-2 with TRBJ1-2; D is perhaps TRBD1 (6 bases). Germline CDR1 SGHTA, CDR2 FQGNSA. There are 14 residues in the CDR3. V gave up 1 base and J gave up 9 bases, with 15 bases separating them. The CDR3 bases are TGTGCCAGCAGCTTAGGAGTCGGGGGCGGACGCTACACCTTC. This gives the protein CASSLGVGGGRYTF.

This chain joins TRBV5-6 and TRBJ2-3, with D unresolved. CDR3 length: 13 amino acids. CDR1 is SGHDT, CDR2 YYEEEE, per germline. Trimming shortened V by 4 bases and J by 8 bases, and 14 bases separated the two germline ends. The CDR3 loop is CASSRGPGTTQYF. CDR3 coding DNA: TGTGCCAGCAGCAGAGGACCGGGTACTACGCAGTATTTT. The full variable domain, its missing parts supplied by reference TRBV5-6 and TRBJ2-3, is DAGVTQSPTHLIKTRGQQVTLRCSPKSGHDTVSWYQQALGQGPQFIFQYYEEEERQRGNFPDRFSGHQFPNYSSELNVNALLLGDSALYLCASSRGPGTTQYFGPGTRLTVL.

CDR3 sequence: CASSPDTSGNEQFF. In nucleotides, the CDR3 is TGTGCCAGCTCACCCGATACTAGCGGCAATGAGCAGTTCTTC. The chain recombines TRBV18 with TRBJ2-1; the match to TRBD2 covers 8 bases. Germline V gene lookup returns CDR1 KGHSH and CDR2 LQKENI. Trimming cost V 3 bases and J 6 bases; bases outside gene matches: 4. The CDR3 totals 14 residues.

The chain recombines TRBV10-3 with TRBJ1-2; the D is unclear. The V and J ends lost 3 bases and 10 bases respectively, with 9 bases between them. This CDR3 spans 11 amino acids. CDR1 ENHRY and CDR2 SYGVKD come from the germline V gene. The CDR3 coding sequence is TGTGCCATCAGTGAATCGGGGATCTACACCTTC. This gives the protein CAISESGIYTF.

This chain joins TRBV21-1 and TRBJ1-4. TRBV21-1 counts as a pseudogene. This CDR3 has 14 amino acids. The CDR3 loop reads CASTVRGVGGKLFF. CDR3 nucleotide sequence: TGTGCCAGCACTGTACGGGGGGTAGGGGGAAAACTGTTTTTT.

V usage is TRBV5-5 and J usage is TRBJ1-1; unclear D gene. The CDR3 totals 16 residues. In germline, CDR1 is SGHKS, CDR2 YYEKEE (reference sequence). V lost 0 bases, J lost 0 bases, and 12 bases lay in between. The DNA for the CDR3 is TGTGCCAGCAGCTTGGAGGGCGGTATAATGAACACTGAAGCTTTCTTT. The encoded protein is CASSLEGGIMNTEAFF.

This rearrangement joins TRBV6-6 to TRBJ1-2; a possible D gene is TRBD1 (5 bases). The length of the CDR3 is 13 residues. Germline CDR1 reads MNHNY; CDR2 reads SVGAGI (reference sequence). With 2 bases removed from V and 8 bases from J, the gap between germline ends came to 12 bases. DNA of the CDR3: TGTGCCAGCAGTTACGGGGCCTCGGGGGGCTACACCTTC. It yields the protein CASSYGASGGYTF.

This chain uses TRBV10-2 with TRBJ2-7; 9 nucleotides line up with TRBD1. This CDR3 contains 14 residues. The J segment lost 3 bases and the V segment lost 5 bases, leaving 5 bases of the junction unmatched. Looked up from germline, CDR1 is WSHSY and CDR2 is SAAADI. The CDR3 region is CASSWDRANYEQYF. In nucleotides, the CDR3 is TGCGCCAGCAGTTGGGACAGGGCGAACTACGAGCAGTACTTC.

This chain connects TRBV9 to TRBJ1-1, with D possibly matching TRBD1 (5 bases). The V end lost 0 bases, the J end lost 0 bases, and 6 bases lay between the germline ends. The CDR3 extends over 14 amino acids. The germline CDR1 and CDR2 sequences are SGDLS and YYNGEE. The CDR3 region has the DNA TGTGCCAGCAGCGTAGGACAGTTGAACACTGAAGCTTTCTTT. Residues: CASSVGQLNTEAFF. Full variable domain (remainder filled in from reference TRBV9 and TRBJ1-1): DSGVTQTPKHLITATGQRVTLRCSPRSGDLSVYWYQQSLDQGLQFLIQYYNGEERAKGNILERFSAQQFPDLHSELNLSSLELGDSALYFCASSVGQLNTEAFFGQGTRLTVV.

This chain connects TRBV25-1 to TRBJ2-3, with D possibly TRBD1 on 6 matching bases. This CDR3 is built from 16 residues. CDR1 is MGHDK and CDR2 is SYGVNS in the germline V gene. V was clipped by 6 bases and J by 1 base, with 17 bases between them. CDR3 coding DNA: TGTGCCAGCAGCCTGACAGGTGGCGTGGGCACAGATACGCAGTATTTT. It is translated as CASSLTGGVGTDTQYF.

The rearrangement links TRBV30 to TRBJ1-1, with a possible D match to TRBD1 (6 bases). Between the trimmed V and J ends, which lost 4 bases and 1 base, there was a span of 10 bases. The germline gives CDR1 GTSNPN, CDR2 SVGIG (reference sequence). The CDR3 has 13 residues. CDR3 protein: CAWKDRKNTEAFF. The CDR3 coding sequence is TGTGCCTGGAAGGACAGAAAGAACACTGAAGCTTTCTTT.

The J gene is TRBJ1-1, the V gene TRBV29-1, with D perhaps matching TRBD1 (5 bases). Germline CDR1 and CDR2: SQVTM and ANQGSEA. Trimming pared 1 base from V and 6 bases from J, leaving 9 bases between. The CDR3 extends over 12 amino acids. The CDR3 loop is CSVEAGPAEAFF. CDR3 bases: TGCAGCGTTGAAGCAGGGCCCGCTGAAGCTTTCTTT.

The V gene is TRBV21-1, the J gene TRBJ2-3; TRBD2, as called in the table, went unchecked against the DNA. TRBV21-1 represents a pseudogene. This CDR3 contains 16 residues. The CDR3 region has the DNA TGTGCCAGCAGCACCGGAGCGGGTTTATTCACAGATACGCAGTATTTT. As protein: CASSTGAGLFTDTQYF.

The chain joins TRBV5-4 to TRBJ2-7, with D maybe TRBD1 (5 bases). Per the germline V gene, CDR1 is SGHNT and CDR2 is YYREEE (reference sequence). V was cut by 3 bases and J by 5 bases, with 9 bases left in between. This CDR3 is 12 amino acids long. CDR3 sequence reads: CASSWGQDEQYF. CDR3 bases: TGTGCCAGCAGCTGGGGCCAGGACGAGCAGTACTTC.

This sequence joins TRBV7-7 and TRBJ2-7; perhaps TRBD1 as D (6 bases). V was pared by 5 bases and J by 5 bases, with 19 bases between. CDR1 and CDR2 from the germline V gene are SSHAT and FNYEAQ (reference sequence). The CDR3 has 15 amino acids. The CDR3 region is CASSPSTGFMDEQYF. Written as DNA, the CDR3 is TGTGCCAGCAGCCCATCGACAGGCTTCATGGACGAGCAGTACTTC.

This chain joins TRBV7-3 and TRBJ2-1; 10 bases align to TRBD2. The J segment lost 8 bases and the V segment lost 2 bases, leaving 6 bases of the junction unmatched. Germline V gene data show CDR1 as SGHTA and CDR2 as FQGTGA. The CDR3 totals 15 residues. The CDR3 bases are TGTGCCAGCAGCTTAGAAGCGGGAGGGATTGATGAGCAGTTCTTC. The encoded protein is CASSLEAGGIDEQFF.

This clone is termed medium-sized (0.01 to 0.1%). This chain connects TRBV5-1 to TRBJ1-1; D ambiguous. CDR3 size: 15 residues. Germline V gene data show CDR1 as SGHRS and CDR2 as YFSETQ. V lost 4 bases and J lost 0, with 13 bases in between. The CDR3 loop is CASSPSEGLNTEAFF. CDR3 nucleotides: TGCGCCAGCAGCCCCTCGGAAGGGCTGAACACTGAAGCTTTCTTT.

The V gene is TRBV19, the J gene TRBJ2-1, with D possibly being TRBD2 (5 bases). Trimming pared 7 bases from V and 4 bases from J, leaving 11 bases between. The CDR3 runs 13 residues. Germline V gene lookup returns CDR1 LNHDA and CDR2 SQIVND (reference sequence). The CDR3 region has the DNA TGTGCCAGTAATGCGGGCCGTTACAATGAGCAGTTCTTC. It codes for CASNAGRYNEQFF.

V usage is TRBV7-2 and J usage is TRBJ1-2; D may be TRBD1 (5 bases). Trimming removed 2 bases from V and 5 bases from J, with 15 bases in between. Germline CDR1 is SGHTA and CDR2 is FQGNSA. This CDR3 contains 15 residues. The CDR3 region is CASSLHVRALYGYTF. DNA of the CDR3: TGTGCCAGCAGCTTACACGTCAGGGCCCTATATGGCTACACCTTC.

The chain combines TRBV16 with TRBJ2-7; possibly TRBD2 for D (6 bases). Germline CDR1 KGHSY, CDR2 FQNENV. The CDR3 runs 17 residues. V lost 4 bases and J lost 1, with 20 bases in between. For the CDR3, the DNA is TGTGCCAGCAGCCCAAGTTCGGCTCTCGCGGGGTCCTACGAGCAGTACTTC. Its translation is CASSPSSALAGSYEQYF.

The genes are TRBV9 and TRBJ1-2, with 10 bases fitting TRBD1. CDR1 is SGDLS, CDR2 YYNGEE, per germline. The CDR3 totals 15 residues. V dropped 0 bases and J dropped 3; count of bases not matched to a gene: 2. The CDR3 here is CASSVGDRGDYGYTF. CDR3 in DNA: TGTGCCAGCAGCGTAGGGGACAGGGGTGACTATGGCTACACCTTC.

The chain's CDR3 is CASRLTDRLNTEAFF. The CDR3 bases are TGTGCCAGTAGACTCACGGACAGGTTGAACACTGAAGCTTTCTTT. The V and J genes are TRBV19 and TRBJ1-1; 7 bases agree with TRBD1. The CDR3 contains 15 residues. J was trimmed by 0 bases and V by 6 bases; bases with no gene match: 7. Germline lookup yields CDR1 LNHDA and CDR2 SQIVND (reference sequence). Full variable domain (missing parts from reference TRBV19 and TRBJ1-1): DGGITQSPKYLFRKEGQNVTLSCEQNLNHDAMYWYRQDPGQGLRLIYYSQIVNDFQKGDIAEGYSVSREKKESFPLTVTSAQKNPTAFYLCASRLTDRLNTEAFFGQGTRLTVV.

The chain couples TRBV14 to TRBJ2-3; no firm D call. V was clipped by 0 bases and J by 4 bases, with 8 bases between them. CDR3 length: 14 residues. Per the germline V gene, CDR1 is SGHDN and CDR2 is FVKESK. The CDR3 protein is CASSQDFPSDTQYF. CDR3 DNA: TGTGCCAGCAGCCAAGATTTTCCGTCAGATACGCAGTATTTT.

This clone was recorded a few times. The chain links TRBV7-8 to TRBJ2-7; TRBD1 matches at 9 bases. Germline CDR1 reads SGHVS; CDR2 reads FQNEAQ. After removal of 5 bases from V and 6 bases from J, the junction contained 11 bases not matched to a gene. CDR3 length: 15 residues. The CDR3 nucleotides read TGTGCCAGCAGCCACCGGACAGGGGAGTCGGCCGAGCAGTACTTC. This encodes CASSHRTGESAEQYF.

The chain combines TRBV19 with TRBJ2-7, with 8 nucleotides matching TRBD1. This CDR3 has 14 amino acids. Per the germline V gene, CDR1 is LNHDA and CDR2 is SQIVND (reference sequence). The junction had 7 bases not matched to a gene; V was cut back by 7 bases and J by 2 bases. The CDR3 reads CASTSGTGTYEQYF. For the CDR3, the DNA is TGTGCCAGTACCTCCGGGACAGGTACCTACGAGCAGTACTTC.

The genes are TRBV7-9 and TRBJ2-1; unclear D gene. CDR3 length: 12 amino acids. V lost 5 bases and J 9 bases, leaving 11 bases between the germline ends. The germline V gene has CDR1 SEHNR and CDR2 FQNEAQ (reference sequence). The CDR3 reads CASSPIRAEQFF. Here the CDR3 DNA reads TGTGCCAGCAGCCCCATCCGGGCTGAGCAGTTCTTC.

This clone was recorded only once. The chain couples TRBV19 to TRBJ1-4; 7 bases match TRBD1. Trimming removed 3 bases from V and 3 bases from J; junction bases left unmatched: 4. There are 15 residues in the CDR3. Germline loops: CDR1 LNHDA, CDR2 SQIVND (reference sequence). The chain's CDR3 is CASSIWTGSNEKLFF. In DNA form, the CDR3 reads TGTGCCAGTAGTATTTGGACAGGTTCTAATGAAAAACTGTTTTTT.

The CDR3 DNA reads as TGTGCCAGCAGTACGACGGACAGGGGCTCCTACGAGCAGTACTTC. Amino acid sequence: CASSTTDRGSYEQYF. The chain couples TRBV27 to TRBJ2-7; 9 bases align to TRBD1. Unmatched junction bases numbered 5, after V lost 5 bases and J lost 0 bases. The CDR3 runs to 15 residues. Germline CDR1 and CDR2: MNHEY and SMNVEV (reference sequence).

This clone appeared a single time. The chain joins TRBV4-3 to TRBJ2-1; D is uncertain. Germline CDR1 reads LGHNA; CDR2 reads YSLEER. Trimming shortened V by 6 bases and J by 7 bases, and 7 bases separated the two germline ends. The CDR3 covers 11 residues. This CDR3 is CASRKQNEQFF. The CDR3 DNA follows: TGCGCCAGCAGGAAACAAAATGAGCAGTTCTTC.